What follows are 25 T cell receptor beta chains derived from one specimen sequenced in a study of blood T cell repertoires in COVID-19. The table came from immunoSEQ multiplex PCR; TCRdb's copy has only in-frame clones and leaves some out. This table holds over 70,000 clones, 70% to 80% found once. Sequencing used peripheral blood. Source of these receptors: a man between 65 and 80 years old with active or convalescent COVID-19.

The genes are TRBV7-9 and TRBJ2-1; TRBD2 aligns across 9 bases. Germline V CDR1 and CDR2: SEHNR, FQNEAQ (reference sequence). The CDR3 spans 15 residues. V lost 5 bases and J lost 5; bases outside the gene matches: 7. CDR3 protein: CASSISGGYHNEQFF. In DNA form, the CDR3 reads TGTGCCAGCAGCATAAGCGGGGGGTACCACAATGAGCAGTTCTTC.

J is TRBJ2-7 and V is TRBV6-5; unclear D gene. From germline, CDR1 is MNHEY and CDR2 SVGAGI. CDR3 length: 14 amino acids. The V end lost 0 bases, the J end lost 4 bases, and 10 bases lay between the germline ends. The CDR3: CASSYSYSSYEQYF. The CDR3 DNA reads TGTGCCAGCAGTTACTCGTACAGCTCTTACGAGCAGTACTTC.

The chain carries TRBV12-2 and TRBJ2-7; no check of the table's D call, TRBD1, against the DNA was made. TRBV12-2 is a pseudogene. The CDR3 has 15 amino acids. The CDR3 loop is CASRPPGQGSYEQYF. Written as DNA, the CDR3 is TGTGCAAGTCGCCCCCCTGGGCAGGGTTCCTACGAGCAGTACTTC.

The V and J genes are TRBV12-3 or TRBV12-4 and TRBJ2-7; TRBD2 is a possible D gene (7 bases). Deletions cut 8 bases from V and 4 bases from J, with 12 bases between. This CDR3 is built from 12 residues. The CDR3 sequence is CASRGAGYEQYF. CDR3 DNA: TGTGCCAGCCGGGGGGCTGGGTACGAGCAGTACTTC.

The chain carries TRBV11-2 and TRBJ2-7, with D perhaps TRBD1 (5 bases). Germline V gene data show CDR1 as SGHAT and CDR2 as FQNNGV. The CDR3 sequence is 12 residues long. Trimming pared 6 bases from V and 6 bases from J, leaving 12 bases between. CDR3 region: CASRVVQGEQYF. The DNA of the CDR3 is TGTGCCAGCAGAGTAGTCCAGGGCGAGCAGTACTTC.

The chain couples TRBV18 to TRBJ1-1, with 7 bases aligning to TRBD1. The CDR3 is made up of 15 amino acids. Germline V gene data show CDR1 as KGHSH and CDR2 as LQKENI. V shed 5 bases, J shed 4 bases, and the junction held 10 bases outside the gene matches. The CDR3, as DNA: TGTGCCAGCTCAGCTACAGGGGAAGGTGTCACTGAAGCTTTCTTT. Amino acids: CASSATGEGVTEAFF.

This clone appeared once. The chain carries TRBV7-2 and TRBJ2-7; no clear D. V was pared by 3 bases and J by 6 bases, with 6 bases between. The CDR3 consists of 11 residues. Germline lookup yields CDR1 SGHTA and CDR2 FQGNSA. The CDR3 sequence: CASSFRSEQYF. CDR3 DNA sequence: TGTGCCAGCAGCTTTAGGAGCGAGCAGTACTTC.

CDR3 residues: CASSGGEETQYF. CDR3 in DNA: TGTGCCAGCAGCGGGGGGGAAGAGACCCAGTACTTC. The chain couples TRBV6-6 to TRBJ2-5, with 8 bases that match TRBD2. Per germline, CDR1 MNHNY and CDR2 SVGAGI (reference sequence). The ends lost 6 bases at V and 3 bases at J; junction bases unmatched: 0. The CDR3 is 12 amino acids.

This clone was detected a few times. The rearrangement joins TRBV5-4 to TRBJ2-5, with a possible D match to TRBD2 (5 bases). CDR1 SGHNT and CDR2 YYREEE come from the germline V gene (reference sequence). V dropped 4 bases and J dropped 2 bases, with 6 bases sitting between them. The CDR3 consists of 12 residues. The DNA for the CDR3 is TGTGCCAGCAGCAGGACTCAAGAGACCCAGTACTTC. It specifies CASSRTQETQYF.

The CDR3 region is CASSSLPGQGAQETQYF. The DNA of the CDR3 is TGCGCCAGCAGCTCCTTACCGGGACAGGGGGCCCAAGAGACCCAGTACTTC. The chain couples TRBV5-1 to TRBJ2-5; 12 bases agree with TRBD1. The CDR3 is 17 residues long. The V segment lost 3 bases and the J segment 1 base; nucleotides outside the gene matches: 7. Per the germline V gene, CDR1 is SGHRS and CDR2 is YFSETQ.

There are many counts of this clone. This chain joins TRBV27 and TRBJ1-2; D possibly corresponds to TRBD1 (5 bases). This CDR3 region has 14 residues. The germline CDR1 and CDR2 sequences are MNHEY and SMNVEV (reference sequence). Trimming took off 6 bases at V and 5 bases at J, with 16 bases between the two ends. The CDR3 spells CASSWDGGPYGYTF. Here the CDR3 DNA reads TGTGCCAGCAGCTGGGACGGGGGACCATATGGCTACACCTTC.

The chain has TRBV5-5 and TRBJ1-2, with D possibly TRBD1 on 5 matching bases. Germline loops: CDR1 SGHKS, CDR2 YYEKEE (reference sequence). Trimming stripped 6 bases from V and 4 bases from J, with 16 bases between. The CDR3 sequence is 14 residues long. The CDR3 spells CASNVDLGGYGYTF. The CDR3 DNA reads TGTGCCAGCAATGTCGACTTGGGGGGCTATGGCTACACCTTC.

This sequence joins TRBV11-2 and TRBJ2-3; no firm D call. Germline assignment: CDR1 SGHAT and CDR2 FQNNGV. The CDR3 runs 13 residues. V shed 1 base and J shed 6 bases, with 8 bases lying between them. CDR3 amino acids: CASSLGYQDTQYF. The CDR3 coding sequence is TGTGCCAGCAGCTTAGGTTATCAGGATACGCAGTATTTT.

V usage is TRBV29-1 and J usage is TRBJ2-3, with TRBD2 matching 9 bases. The CDR3 has 14 residues. Germline V gene data show CDR1 as SQVTM and CDR2 as ANQGSEA. V shed 4 bases and J 2 bases; nucleotides not matched to a gene: 4. CDR3 residues: CSVVERGVTDTQYF. In DNA form, the CDR3 reads TGCAGCGTTGTCGAGCGGGGGGTCACAGATACGCAGTATTTT.

The chain uses TRBV2 and TRBJ1-5, with 9 bases that match TRBD1. J lost 11 bases, V lost 5 bases, and 10 bases had no gene match. The germline CDR1 and CDR2 sequences are SNHLY and FYNNEI. This CDR3 has 14 amino acids. This chain's CDR3 is CASSLGDRAQAQHF. CDR3 nucleotide sequence: TGTGCCAGCAGTCTTGGGGACAGGGCCCAGGCCCAGCATTTT. Full variable domain (outside the CDR3, taken from reference TRBV2 and TRBJ1-5): EPEVTQTPSHQVTQMGQEVILRCVPISNHLYFYWYRQILGQKVEFLVSFYNNEISEKSEIFDDQFSVERPDGSNFTLKIRSTKLEDSAMYFCASSLGDRAQAQHFGDGTRLSIL.

In DNA form, the CDR3 reads TGTGCCAGCAGTGAACAGGGAGACGAGCCCCAGCATTTT. Protein sequence: CASSEQGDEPQHF. This chain joins TRBV6-4 and TRBJ1-5, with D possibly matching TRBD1 (6 bases). Looked up from germline, CDR1 is MRHNA and CDR2 is SNTAGT. Between the trimmed V and J ends, which lost 3 bases and 8 bases, there was a span of 11 bases. The CDR3 totals 13 residues.

V is TRBV5-4 and J is TRBJ2-5; D not certain. Looked up from germline, CDR1 is SGHNT and CDR2 is YYREEE (reference sequence). The CDR3 covers 12 residues. V was clipped by 7 bases and J by 0 bases, with 7 bases between them. In DNA, the CDR3 is TGTGCCAGCTTCCGGGACCAAGAGACCCAGTACTTC. It codes for CASFRDQETQYF. The full variable domain, in which reference TRBV5-4 and TRBJ2-5 provide the parts outside the CDR3, is ETGVTQSPTHLIKTRGQQVTLRCSSQSGHNTVSWYQQALGQGPQFIFQYYREEENGRGNFPPRFSGLQFPNYSSELNVNALELDDSALYLCASFRDQETQYFGPGTRLLVL.

CDR3 coding DNA: TGTGCCAGTAGCCGTACTCACAGGGGGCACGAGCAGTTCTTC. Protein sequence: CASSRTHRGHEQFF. The chain employs TRBV19 and TRBJ2-1; TRBD1 aligns across 9 bases. The CDR3 runs 14 residues. Germline V gives CDR1 LNHDA, CDR2 SQIVND (reference sequence). The V and J ends lost 6 bases and 10 bases, in that order; junction bases with no gene match: 10.

V usage is TRBV4-1 and J usage is TRBJ2-7; 14 bases map to TRBD2. Trimming at V came to 5 bases and at J to 5 bases, leaving 8 bases not matched to a gene. Germline-derived CDR1 and CDR2 are MGHRA and YSYEKL. The CDR3 is made up of 16 amino acids. CDR3 sequence (DNA): TGCGCCAGCAGCTCCCGGACTAGCGGGGGGATTCACGAGCAGTACTTC. It encodes CASSSRTSGGIHEQYF.

This chain joins TRBV12-3 or TRBV12-4 and TRBJ1-3, with D unclear. V was trimmed by 6 bases and J by 1 base, leaving 7 bases between them. This CDR3 contains 13 residues. The CDR3 sequence: CASSQTSGNTIYF. The CDR3, as DNA: TGTGCCAGCAGCCAAACTTCTGGAAACACCATATATTTT.

This clone is judged medium-sized. The chain employs TRBV28 and TRBJ2-1; 9 positions agree with TRBD2. This CDR3 spans 18 amino acids. After removal of 6 bases from V and 5 bases from J, the junction contained 17 bases not matched to a gene. Per the germline V gene, CDR1 is MDHEN and CDR2 is SYDVKM. CDR3 nucleotide sequence: TGTGCCAGCAGCCACTCCCCCCCTCTAGCGGGGAACCACAATGAGCAGTTCTTC. It encodes CASSHSPPLAGNHNEQFF. Filled out from reference TRBV28 and TRBJ2-1, the complete variable domain reads DVKVTQSSRYLVKRTGEKVFLECVQDMDHENMFWYRQDPGLGLRLIYFSYDVKMKEKGDIPEGYSVSREKKERFSLILESASTNQTSMYLCASSHSPPLAGNHNEQFFGPGTRLTVL.

The J gene is TRBJ2-7, the V gene TRBV5-1; possibly TRBD2 for D (5 bases). CDR3 length: 12 amino acids. Germline V gene lookup returns CDR1 SGHRS and CDR2 YFSETQ. V lost 4 bases, J lost 3 bases, and 8 bases lay in between. CDR3: CASSIGDYEQYF. DNA for the CDR3: TGCGCCAGCAGCATCGGGGACTACGAGCAGTACTTC.

This clone was seen only once. The chain links TRBV6-5 to TRBJ2-2, with TRBD1 identical over 11 bases. From germline, CDR1 is MNHEY and CDR2 SVGAGI. The junction had 3 bases not matched to a gene; V was cut back by 1 base and J by 8 bases. The CDR3 length is 15 residues. The chain's CDR3 is CASSYWTGGIGELFF. The DNA for the CDR3 is TGTGCCAGCAGTTACTGGACAGGGGGCATAGGGGAGCTGTTTTTT.

A single count supports this clone. The gene calls are TRBV10-1 and TRBJ2-3; 8 nucleotides match TRBD2. J lost 6 bases, V lost 8 bases, and 7 bases had no gene match. The CDR3 extends over 13 amino acids. Germline assignment: CDR1 WNHNN and CDR2 SYGVQD (reference sequence). The CDR3 DNA reads as TGCGCCAGCGCCGCAGCGGGGGTTGATACGCAGTATTTT. Residues: CASAAAGVDTQYF.

The V call is TRBV28, the J call TRBJ2-7; 8 nucleotides agree with TRBD2. CDR3 length: 14 residues. Trimming at V came to 3 bases and at J to 2 bases, leaving 3 bases not matched to a gene. Germline CDR1 is MDHEN and CDR2 is SYDVKM. CDR3 region: CASSFPGGAYEQYF. CDR3 bases: TGTGCCAGCAGTTTCCCCGGGGGGGCCTACGAGCAGTACTTC.